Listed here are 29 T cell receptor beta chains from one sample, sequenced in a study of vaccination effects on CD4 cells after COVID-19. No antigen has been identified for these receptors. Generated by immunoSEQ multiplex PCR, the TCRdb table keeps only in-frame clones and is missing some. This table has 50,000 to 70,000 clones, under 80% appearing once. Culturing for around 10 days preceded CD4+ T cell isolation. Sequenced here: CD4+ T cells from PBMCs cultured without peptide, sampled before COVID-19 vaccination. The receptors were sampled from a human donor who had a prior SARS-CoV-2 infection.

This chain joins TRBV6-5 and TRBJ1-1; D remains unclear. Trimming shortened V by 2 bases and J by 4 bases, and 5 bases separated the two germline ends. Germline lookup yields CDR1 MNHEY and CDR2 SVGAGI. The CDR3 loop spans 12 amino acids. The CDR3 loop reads CASSYGGTEAFF. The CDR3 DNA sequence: TGTGCCAGCAGTTACGGAGGCACTGAAGCTTTCTTT.

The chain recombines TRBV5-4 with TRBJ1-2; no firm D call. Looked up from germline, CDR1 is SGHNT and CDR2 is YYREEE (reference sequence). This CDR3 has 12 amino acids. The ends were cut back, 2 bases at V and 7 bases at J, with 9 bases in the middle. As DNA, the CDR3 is TGTGCCAGCAGCTTTGTGGAAGGTGGCTACACCTTC. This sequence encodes CASSFVEGGYTF. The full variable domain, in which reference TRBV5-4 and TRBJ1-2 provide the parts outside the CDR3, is ETGVTQSPTHLIKTRGQQVTLRCSSQSGHNTVSWYQQALGQGPQFIFQYYREEENGRGNFPPRFSGLQFPNYSSELNVNALELDDSALYLCASSFVEGGYTFGSGTRLTVV.

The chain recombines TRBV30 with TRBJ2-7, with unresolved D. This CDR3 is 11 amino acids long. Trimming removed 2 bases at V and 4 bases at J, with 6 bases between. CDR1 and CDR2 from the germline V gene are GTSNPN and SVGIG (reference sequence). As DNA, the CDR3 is TGTGCCTGGAGTCAAGGATACGAGCAGTACTTC. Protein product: CAWSQGYEQYF. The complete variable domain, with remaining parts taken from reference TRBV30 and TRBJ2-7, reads SQTIHQWPATLVQPVGSPLSLECTVEGTSNPNLYWYRQAAGRGLQLLFYSVGIGQISSEVPQNLSASRPQDRQFILSSKKLLLSDSGFYLCAWSQGYEQYFGPGTRLTVT.

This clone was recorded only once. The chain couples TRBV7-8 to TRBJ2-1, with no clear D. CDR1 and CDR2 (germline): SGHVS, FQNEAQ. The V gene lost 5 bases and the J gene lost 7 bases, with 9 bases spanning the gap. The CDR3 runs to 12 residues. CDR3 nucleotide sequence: TGTGCCAGCAGCCCAGACTGGAATGAGCAGTTCTTC. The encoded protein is CASSPDWNEQFF.

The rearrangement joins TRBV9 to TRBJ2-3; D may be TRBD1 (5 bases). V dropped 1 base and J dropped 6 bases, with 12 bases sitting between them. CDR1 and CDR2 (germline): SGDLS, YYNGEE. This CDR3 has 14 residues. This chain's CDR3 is CASSVNRHQDTQYF. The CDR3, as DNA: TGTGCCAGCAGCGTAAACAGGCACCAGGATACGCAGTATTTT.

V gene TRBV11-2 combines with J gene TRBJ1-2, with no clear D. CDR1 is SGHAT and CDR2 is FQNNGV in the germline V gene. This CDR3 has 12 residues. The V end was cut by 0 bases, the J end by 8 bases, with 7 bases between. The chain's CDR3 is CASSLEARGYTF. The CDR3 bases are TGTGCCAGCAGCTTAGAGGCCCGAGGCTACACCTTC.

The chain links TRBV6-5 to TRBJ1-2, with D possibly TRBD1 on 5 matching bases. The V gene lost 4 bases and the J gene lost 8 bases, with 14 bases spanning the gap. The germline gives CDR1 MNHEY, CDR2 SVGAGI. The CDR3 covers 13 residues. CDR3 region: CASSLISGSGYTF. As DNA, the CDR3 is TGTGCCAGCAGTTTGATTTCAGGGAGCGGCTACACCTTC.

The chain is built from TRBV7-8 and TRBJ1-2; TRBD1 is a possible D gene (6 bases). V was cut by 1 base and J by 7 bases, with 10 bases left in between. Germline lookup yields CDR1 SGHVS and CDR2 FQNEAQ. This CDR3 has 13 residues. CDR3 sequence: CASSLGTEVGYTF. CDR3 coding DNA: TGTGCCAGCAGCTTAGGGACAGAGGTTGGCTACACCTTC.

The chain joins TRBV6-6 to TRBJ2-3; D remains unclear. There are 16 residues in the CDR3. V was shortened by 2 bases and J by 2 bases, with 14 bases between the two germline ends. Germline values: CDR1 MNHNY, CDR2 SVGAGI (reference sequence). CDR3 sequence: CASSYSSPKSTDTQYF. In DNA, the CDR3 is TGTGCCAGCAGTTACAGCAGTCCCAAGTCCACAGATACGCAGTATTTT.

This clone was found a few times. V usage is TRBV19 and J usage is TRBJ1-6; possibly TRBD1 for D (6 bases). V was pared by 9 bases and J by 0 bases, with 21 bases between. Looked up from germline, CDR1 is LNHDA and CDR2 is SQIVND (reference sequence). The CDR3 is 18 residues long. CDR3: CASKGDQSPSSYNSPLHF. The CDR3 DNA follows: TGTGCCAGCAAGGGGGATCAGTCCCCCAGCTCCTATAATTCACCCCTCCACTTT.

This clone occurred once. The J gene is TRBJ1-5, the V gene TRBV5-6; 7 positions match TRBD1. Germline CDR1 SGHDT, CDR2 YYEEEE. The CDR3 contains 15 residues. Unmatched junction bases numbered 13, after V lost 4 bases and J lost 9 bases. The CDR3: CASSPSWDSPTPQHF. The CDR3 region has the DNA TGTGCCAGCAGCCCATCTTGGGACAGTCCCACGCCCCAGCATTTT.

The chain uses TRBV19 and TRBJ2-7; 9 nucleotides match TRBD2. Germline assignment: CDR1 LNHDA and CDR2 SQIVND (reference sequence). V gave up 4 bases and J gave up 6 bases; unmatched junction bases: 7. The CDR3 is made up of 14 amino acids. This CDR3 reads CASSTLAGRSEQYF. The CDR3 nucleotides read TGTGCCAGTAGTACCCTAGCGGGAAGGAGCGAGCAGTACTTC.

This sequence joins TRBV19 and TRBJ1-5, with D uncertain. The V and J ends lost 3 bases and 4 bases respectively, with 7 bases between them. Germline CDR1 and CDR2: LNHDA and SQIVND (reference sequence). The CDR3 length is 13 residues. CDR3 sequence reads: CASSMWVNQPQHF. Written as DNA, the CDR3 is TGTGCCAGTAGTATGTGGGTTAATCAGCCCCAGCATTTT. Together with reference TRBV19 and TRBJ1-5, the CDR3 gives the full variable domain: DGGITQSPKYLFRKEGQNVTLSCEQNLNHDAMYWYRQDPGQGLRLIYYSQIVNDFQKGDIAEGYSVSREKKESFPLTVTSAQKNPTAFYLCASSMWVNQPQHFGDGTRLSIL.

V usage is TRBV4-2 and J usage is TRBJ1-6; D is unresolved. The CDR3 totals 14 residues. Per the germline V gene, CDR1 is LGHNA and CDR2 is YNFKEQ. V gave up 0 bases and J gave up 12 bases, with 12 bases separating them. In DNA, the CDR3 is TGTGCCAGCAGCCAAGATCTGCGTGTGGGACCCCTCCACTTT. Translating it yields CASSQDLRVGPLHF.

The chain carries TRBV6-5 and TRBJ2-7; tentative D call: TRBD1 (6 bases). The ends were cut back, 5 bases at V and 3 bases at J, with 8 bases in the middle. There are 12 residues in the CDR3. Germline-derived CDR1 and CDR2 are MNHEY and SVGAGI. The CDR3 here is CASSPQGYEQYF. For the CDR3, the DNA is TGTGCCAGCAGTCCACAGGGCTACGAGCAGTACTTC.

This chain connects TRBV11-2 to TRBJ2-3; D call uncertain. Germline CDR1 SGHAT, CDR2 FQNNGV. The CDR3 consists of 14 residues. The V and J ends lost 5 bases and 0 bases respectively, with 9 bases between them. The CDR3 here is CASSPPKSTDTQYF. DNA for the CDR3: TGTGCCAGCAGCCCCCCGAAAAGCACAGATACGCAGTATTTT.

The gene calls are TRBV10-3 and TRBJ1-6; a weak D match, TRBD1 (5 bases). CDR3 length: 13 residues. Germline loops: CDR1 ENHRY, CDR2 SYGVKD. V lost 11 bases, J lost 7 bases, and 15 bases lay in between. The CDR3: CAVAGTENSPLHF. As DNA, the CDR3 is TGTGCCGTCGCCGGGACGGAGAATTCACCCCTCCACTTT.

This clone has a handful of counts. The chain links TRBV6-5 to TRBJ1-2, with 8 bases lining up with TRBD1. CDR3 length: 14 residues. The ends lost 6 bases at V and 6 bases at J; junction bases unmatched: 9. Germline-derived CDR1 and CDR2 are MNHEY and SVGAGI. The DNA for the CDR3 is TGTGCCAGCAGCCGACTGACAGGGGAGGATGGCTACACCTTC. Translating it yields CASSRLTGEDGYTF.

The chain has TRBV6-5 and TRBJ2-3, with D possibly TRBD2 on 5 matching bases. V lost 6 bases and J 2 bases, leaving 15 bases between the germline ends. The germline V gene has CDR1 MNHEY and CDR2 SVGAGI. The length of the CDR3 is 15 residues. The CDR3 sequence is CASRRRTDNTDTQYF. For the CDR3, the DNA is TGTGCCAGCAGAAGACGGACTGATAACACAGATACGCAGTATTTT.

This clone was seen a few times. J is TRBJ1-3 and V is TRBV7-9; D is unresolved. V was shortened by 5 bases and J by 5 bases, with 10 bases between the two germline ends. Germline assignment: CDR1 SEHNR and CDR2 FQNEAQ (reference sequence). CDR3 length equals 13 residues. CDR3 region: CASSPSLRNTIYF. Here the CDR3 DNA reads TGTGCCAGCAGCCCTTCCTTGAGAAACACCATATATTTT.

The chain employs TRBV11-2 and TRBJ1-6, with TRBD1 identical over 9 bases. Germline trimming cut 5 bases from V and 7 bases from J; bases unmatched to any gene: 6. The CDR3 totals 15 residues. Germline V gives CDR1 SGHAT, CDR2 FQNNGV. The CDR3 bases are TGTGCCAGCAGCATAGGACAGGGGCGAAATTCACCCCTCCACTTT. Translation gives CASSIGQGRNSPLHF.

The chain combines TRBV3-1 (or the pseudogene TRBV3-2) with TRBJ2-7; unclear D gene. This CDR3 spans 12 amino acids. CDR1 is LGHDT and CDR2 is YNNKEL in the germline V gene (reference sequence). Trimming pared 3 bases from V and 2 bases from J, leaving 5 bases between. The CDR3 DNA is TGTGCCAGCAGCCAGCTAGCCTACGAGCAGTACTTC. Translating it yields CASSQLAYEQYF.

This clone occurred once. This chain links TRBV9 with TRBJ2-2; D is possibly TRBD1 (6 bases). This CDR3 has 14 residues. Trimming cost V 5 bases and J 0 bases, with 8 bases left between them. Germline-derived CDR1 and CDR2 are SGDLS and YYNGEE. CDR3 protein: CASRQGPNTGELFF. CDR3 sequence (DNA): TGTGCCAGCAGACAGGGACCGAACACCGGGGAGCTGTTTTTT.

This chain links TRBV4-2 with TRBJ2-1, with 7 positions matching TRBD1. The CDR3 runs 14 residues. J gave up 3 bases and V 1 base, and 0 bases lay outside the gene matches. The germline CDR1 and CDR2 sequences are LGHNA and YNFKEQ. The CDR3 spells CASSQGDSYNEQFF. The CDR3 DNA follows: TGTGCCAGCAGCCAAGGGGACAGCTACAATGAGCAGTTCTTC.

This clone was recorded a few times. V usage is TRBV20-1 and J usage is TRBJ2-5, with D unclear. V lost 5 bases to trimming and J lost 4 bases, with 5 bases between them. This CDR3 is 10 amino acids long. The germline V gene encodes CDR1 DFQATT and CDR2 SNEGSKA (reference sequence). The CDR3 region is CSADRETQYF. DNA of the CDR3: TGCAGTGCTGACCGAGAGACCCAGTACTTC.

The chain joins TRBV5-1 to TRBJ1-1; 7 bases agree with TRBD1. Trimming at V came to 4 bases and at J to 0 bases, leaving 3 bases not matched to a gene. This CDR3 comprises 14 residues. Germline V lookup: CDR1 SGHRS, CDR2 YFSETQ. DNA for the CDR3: TGCGCCAGCAGCGGACAGGATCTGAACACTGAAGCTTTCTTT. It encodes CASSGQDLNTEAFF. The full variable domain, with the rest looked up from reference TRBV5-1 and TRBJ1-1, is KAGVTQTPRYLIKTRGQQVTLSCSPISGHRSVSWYQQTPGQGLQFLFEYFSETQRNKGNFPGRFSGRQFSNSRSEMNVSTLELGDSALYLCASSGQDLNTEAFFGQGTRLTVV.

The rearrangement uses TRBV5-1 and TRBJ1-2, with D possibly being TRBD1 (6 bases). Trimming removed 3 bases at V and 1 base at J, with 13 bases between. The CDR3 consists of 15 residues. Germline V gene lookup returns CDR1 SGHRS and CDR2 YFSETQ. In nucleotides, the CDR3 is TGCGCCAGCAGCTCCGGGGGGGCGGATAACTATGGCTACACCTTC. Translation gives CASSSGGADNYGYTF. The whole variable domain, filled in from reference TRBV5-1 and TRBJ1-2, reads KAGVTQTPRYLIKTRGQQVTLSCSPISGHRSVSWYQQTPGQGLQFLFEYFSETQRNKGNFPGRFSGRQFSNSRSEMNVSTLELGDSALYLCASSSGGADNYGYTFGSGTRLTVV.

This CDR3 reads CASSLRSEAYNEQFF. The DNA of the CDR3 is TGTGCCAGCAGCTTACGATCCGAGGCATACAATGAGCAGTTCTTC. The chain carries TRBV7-2 and TRBJ2-1; no clear D. V dropped 2 bases and J dropped 4 bases, with 12 bases sitting between them. The CDR3 runs 15 residues. The germline V gene has CDR1 SGHTA and CDR2 FQGNSA.

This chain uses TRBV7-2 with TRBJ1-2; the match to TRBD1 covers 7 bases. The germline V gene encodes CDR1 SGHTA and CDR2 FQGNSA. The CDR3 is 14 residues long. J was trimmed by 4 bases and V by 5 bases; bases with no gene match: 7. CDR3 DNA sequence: TGTGCCAGCAGCCCGGACAGGCAGTCCTATGGCTACACCTTC. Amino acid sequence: CASSPDRQSYGYTF.